The sequence of this T cell receptor (beta chain) was determined in a study of T cell clones after liver transplantation. As for the study in general: In this trial, immunosuppression withdrawal was attempted within 2 years of liver transplant. Standard immunosuppression, with no induction, continued until 12-24 months after transplant.

Sequencing was performed with immunoSEQ multiplex PCR; in TCRdb, only in-frame clones are kept and a portion is missing. The table shows 9,200 or so clones, with 78% occurring only once. The CDR3 totals 13 residues. From germline, CDR1 is SQVTM and CDR2 ANQGSEA. V lost 5 bases and J lost 3; bases outside the gene matches: 7. This material consisted of CD8+ T cells from blood, taken at the 22-month timepoint. This chain uses TRBV29-1 with TRBJ2-7, with TRBD1 matching over 7 bases. The TCR was taken from a human patient who received a liver transplant. Among the T cells, some may be from the graft donor. This CDR3 reads CSVNYRDSYEQYF. CDR3 bases: TGCAGCGTTAATTACCGGGACAGCTACGAGCAGTACTTC.